Each of the 31 T cell receptor beta chains below was sequenced from the same sample in a study of T cell changes during pregnancy in multiple sclerosis. Sequencing used immunoSEQ multiplex PCR; TCRdb keeps in-frame clones, though not all of them. The sample lists over 60,000 clones; roughly 91% were seen once. Here the sequenced sample was peripheral blood, taken in the third trimester of pregnancy. The source is a female donor in good health, enrolled as a control in a pregnancy study.

This chain links TRBV25-1 with TRBJ1-2, with 7 bases that match TRBD1. This CDR3 contains 16 residues. V shed 8 bases, J shed 2 bases, and the junction held 14 bases outside the gene matches. CDR1 MGHDK and CDR2 SYGVNS come from the germline V gene. This CDR3 is CASLPHGTERNYGYTF. In nucleotides, the CDR3 is TGTGCCAGCCTCCCCCATGGGACAGAACGAAACTATGGCTACACCTTC.

This clone is a singleton in its sample. The chain combines TRBV5-1 with TRBJ1-1; the D gene is possibly TRBD1 (5 bases). CDR1 and CDR2 from the germline V gene are SGHRS and YFSETQ. The CDR3 has 14 residues. Trimming removed 3 bases from V and 0 bases from J, with 9 bases in between. CDR3 in amino acids: CASSSAGLNTEAFF. CDR3 bases: TGCGCCAGCAGCTCGGCAGGGTTGAACACTGAAGCTTTCTTT.

The chain links TRBV7-2 to TRBJ2-5; possible D gene TRBD2, 6 bases. Trimming cost V 5 bases and J 6 bases, with 13 bases left between them. CDR3 size: 13 residues. CDR1 and CDR2 (germline): SGHTA, FQGNSA. As DNA, the CDR3 is TGTGCCAGCAGCCCCCAGGGAGGAAAGACCCAGTACTTC. Residues: CASSPQGGKTQYF.

J is TRBJ1-6 and V is TRBV28; unclear D gene. The germline V and J ends were trimmed by 7 bases and 3 bases, with 7 bases remaining between them. Germline lookup yields CDR1 MDHEN and CDR2 SYDVKM. There are 13 residues in the CDR3. The CDR3 DNA is TGTGCCAGCAACAGTATCTATAATTCACCCCTCCACTTT. As protein: CASNSIYNSPLHF.

This clone showed up just a few times. V usage is TRBV19 and J usage is TRBJ1-1; D is undetermined. The CDR3 is made up of 10 amino acids. Germline V lookup: CDR1 LNHDA, CDR2 SQIVND (reference sequence). Trimming shortened V by 6 bases and J by 11 bases, and 10 bases separated the two germline ends. The CDR3 sequence: CASSGRDAFF. The CDR3 DNA is TGTGCCAGTAGCGGTCGTGATGCTTTCTTT. The whole variable domain, remainder taken from reference TRBV19 and TRBJ1-1, is DGGITQSPKYLFRKEGQNVTLSCEQNLNHDAMYWYRQDPGQGLRLIYYSQIVNDFQKGDIAEGYSVSREKKESFPLTVTSAQKNPTAFYLCASSGRDAFFGQGTRLTVV.

The CDR3 DNA reads as TGTGCCAGCAGTTCCCCTCCTGGGAGTGTCAACTATGGCTACACCTTC. Its protein product is CASSSPPGSVNYGYTF. V is TRBV28 and J is TRBJ1-2; D uncertain. Germline CDR1 and CDR2: MDHEN and SYDVKM. The CDR3 sequence is 16 residues long. V gave up 4 bases and J gave up 2 bases, with 17 bases separating them.

This clone was picked up one time. V is TRBV28 and J is TRBJ1-2; 10 positions agree with TRBD1. Germline lookup yields CDR1 MDHEN and CDR2 SYDVKM. Trimming at V came to 4 bases and at J to 4 bases, leaving 3 bases not matched to a gene. CDR3 length: 14 amino acids. The CDR3 sequence is CASSSTGGFYGYTF. The DNA of the CDR3 is TGTGCCAGCAGTTCGACAGGGGGCTTCTATGGCTACACCTTC.

This clone showed up just once. This chain connects TRBV5-6 to TRBJ2-2; D uncertain. Germline V lookup: CDR1 SGHDT, CDR2 YYEEEE. The CDR3 runs to 15 residues. V lost 2 bases, J lost 0 bases, and 8 bases lay in between. The CDR3 nucleotides read TGTGCCAGCAGCTTATTACAGACGAACACCGGGGAGCTGTTTTTT. Translation gives CASSLLQTNTGELFF.

The rearrangement links TRBV5-1 to TRBJ1-5, with a weak D call TRBD1 (5 bases). V lost 0 bases and J 0 bases, leaving 16 bases between the germline ends. CDR1 is SGHRS, CDR2 YFSETQ, per germline. The CDR3 spans 18 residues. The CDR3: CASSLELGAGGSNQPQHF. CDR3 coding DNA: TGCGCCAGCAGCTTGGAATTAGGGGCGGGGGGTAGCAATCAGCCCCAGCATTTT.

The rearrangement joins TRBV7-6 to TRBJ2-1; the match to TRBD2 covers 8 bases. Germline V gene lookup returns CDR1 SGHVS and CDR2 FNYEAQ. The V and J ends lost 2 bases and 4 bases, in that order; junction bases with no gene match: 4. The CDR3 loop spans 15 amino acids. For the CDR3, the DNA is TGTGCCAGCAGCTTAACCCCTAGCGGGTACAATGAGCAGTTCTTC. Translated, it gives CASSLTPSGYNEQFF. Based on the CDR3 plus reference TRBV7-6 and TRBJ2-1, the full variable domain is GAGVSQSPRYKVTKRGQDVALRCDPISGHVSLYWYRQALGQGPEFLTYFNYEAQQDKSGLPNDRFSAERPEGSISTLTIQRTEQRDSAMYRCASSLTPSGYNEQFFGPGTRLTVL.

This chain joins TRBV4-1 and TRBJ1-1, with D perhaps matching TRBD1 (5 bases). This CDR3 contains 15 residues. V lost 0 bases, J lost 1 base, and 9 bases lay in between. Germline V gene lookup returns CDR1 MGHRA and CDR2 YSYEKL. The CDR3 DNA is TGCGCCAGCAGCCAAGAAGGGGCTGGGAACACTGAAGCTTTCTTT. Its protein product is CASSQEGAGNTEAFF.

The CDR3 loop is CASSPGETQYF. The CDR3 bases are TGTGCCAGCAGCCCCGGGGAGACCCAGTACTTC. The chain recombines TRBV5-4 with TRBJ2-5; D unclear. Germline V gene lookup returns CDR1 SGHNT and CDR2 YYREEE (reference sequence). V was clipped by 4 bases and J by 5 bases, with 6 bases between them. The CDR3 is 11 amino acids. Full variable domain (remainder filled in from reference TRBV5-4 and TRBJ2-5): ETGVTQSPTHLIKTRGQQVTLRCSSQSGHNTVSWYQQALGQGPQFIFQYYREEENGRGNFPPRFSGLQFPNYSSELNVNALELDDSALYLCASSPGETQYFGPGTRLLVL.

This chain joins TRBV9 and TRBJ2-1; D call uncertain. With 0 bases removed from V and 4 bases from J, the gap between germline ends came to 8 bases. This CDR3 has 14 residues. Germline lookup yields CDR1 SGDLS and CDR2 YYNGEE. The CDR3 sequence is CASSVAPPYNEQFF. The CDR3 DNA reads TGTGCCAGCAGCGTAGCTCCCCCGTACAATGAGCAGTTCTTC. The entire variable domain, with the rest obtained from reference TRBV9 and TRBJ2-1, is as follows: DSGVTQTPKHLITATGQRVTLRCSPRSGDLSVYWYQQSLDQGLQFLIQYYNGEERAKGNILERFSAQQFPDLHSELNLSSLELGDSALYFCASSVAPPYNEQFFGPGTRLTVL.

The V gene is TRBV19, the J gene TRBJ2-1; TRBD1 agrees at 9 bases. After removal of 4 bases from V and 2 bases from J, the junction contained 6 bases not matched to a gene. This CDR3 is built from 16 residues. Germline loops: CDR1 LNHDA, CDR2 SQIVND (reference sequence). The CDR3 spells CASSTLDRGPYNEQFF. The CDR3 region has the DNA TGTGCCAGTAGTACCCTGGACAGGGGACCCTACAATGAGCAGTTCTTC.

In DNA form, the CDR3 reads TGTGCCAGCTCAGACCCCGCGATACAGGGGAGAATTGAAGCTTTCTTT. Protein product: CASSDPAIQGRIEAFF. The V call is TRBV18, the J call TRBJ1-1; TRBD1 agrees at 7 bases. This CDR3 has 16 residues. The junction had 16 bases not matched to a gene; V was cut back by 5 bases and J by 7 bases. CDR1 is KGHSH, CDR2 LQKENI, per germline.

This clone has just one count. The J gene is TRBJ2-5, the V gene TRBV25-1, with 7 bases lining up with TRBD2. The germline V gene encodes CDR1 MGHDK and CDR2 SYGVNS. The CDR3 runs 15 residues. V lost 4 bases to trimming and J lost 5 bases; unmatched junction nucleotides: 10. CDR3 nucleotide sequence: TGTGCCAGCAGTGTTAGTGGGAGGGCCGGGGAGACCCAGTACTTC. It yields the protein CASSVSGRAGETQYF.

The chain uses TRBV19 and TRBJ2-3, with 7 bases identical to TRBD1. The CDR3 length is 13 residues. Germline V CDR1 and CDR2: LNHDA, SQIVND (reference sequence). The junction had 6 bases not matched to a gene; V was cut back by 5 bases and J by 7 bases. The CDR3 spells CASSVQGWNTQYF. The CDR3 nucleotides read TGTGCCAGTAGTGTACAGGGGTGGAATACGCAGTATTTT.

The chain employs TRBV6-5 and TRBJ2-7, with TRBD1 matching over 7 bases. CDR1 and CDR2 from the germline V gene are MNHEY and SVGAGI. V shed 2 bases and J 6 bases; nucleotides not matched to a gene: 7. The CDR3 is 14 amino acids. CDR3 residues: CASSYRTGPSEQYF. The CDR3 bases are TGTGCCAGCAGTTACAGGACAGGACCCTCCGAGCAGTACTTC.

This chain connects TRBV9 to TRBJ2-5, with 8 nucleotides matching TRBD1. The length of the CDR3 is 15 residues. V trimming: 0 bases; J trimming: 5 bases; junction bases outside the gene matches: 6. The germline CDR1 and CDR2 sequences are SGDLS and YYNGEE. The CDR3 loop is CASSVDAGGFETQYF. DNA for the CDR3: TGTGCCAGCAGCGTAGACGCAGGGGGCTTTGAGACCCAGTACTTC.

This rearrangement joins TRBV4-2 to TRBJ1-2; weak D call: TRBD1 (6 bases). Germline V gene lookup returns CDR1 LGHNA and CDR2 YNFKEQ. CDR3 size: 11 residues. V was clipped by 7 bases and J by 8 bases, with 11 bases between them. In DNA, the CDR3 is TGTGCCAGCACCGACAGGTGGGGCTACACCTTC. As protein: CASTDRWGYTF.

The chain links TRBV2 to TRBJ2-1, with 11 bases identical to TRBD2. The germline V gene encodes CDR1 SNHLY and CDR2 FYNNEI. J was trimmed by 6 bases and V by 4 bases; bases with no gene match: 5. The CDR3 has 15 amino acids. CDR3 nucleotides: TGTGCCAGCAGTGTGAGGCTAGCGGGAGGCAATGAGCAGTTCTTC. It translates to CASSVRLAGGNEQFF.

The CDR3 DNA follows: TGTGCCAGCAGCCAAAACGGACAGGAAGAGACCCAGTACTTC. It encodes CASSQNGQEETQYF. The chain links TRBV2 to TRBJ2-5, with TRBD1 matching over 7 bases. The CDR3 contains 14 residues. Germline V gives CDR1 SNHLY, CDR2 FYNNEI. With V trimmed by 6 bases and J by 3 bases, 7 bases remained unmatched.

This clone showed up just once. This chain joins TRBV30 and TRBJ1-3, with TRBD1 matching over 7 bases. The CDR3 runs 13 residues. From germline, CDR1 is GTSNPN and CDR2 SVGIG (reference sequence). V was clipped by 7 bases and J by 4 bases; unmatched bases: 7. The CDR3 is CASSTGPGNTIYF. The CDR3 region has the DNA TGTGCCTCCTCGACAGGGCCAGGAAACACCATATATTTT.

This clone was observed once. The chain combines TRBV20-1 with TRBJ1-4, with 7 positions matching TRBD1. The V gene end was trimmed by 8 bases and the J gene end by 5 bases; junction bases not matched to a gene: 2. This CDR3 is built from 11 residues. Germline assignment: CDR1 DFQATT and CDR2 SNEGSKA (reference sequence). The CDR3 region is CSSRGNEKLFF. CDR3 DNA: TGCAGTTCCAGGGGGAATGAAAAACTGTTTTTT.

V is TRBV20-1 and J is TRBJ1-2; unclear D gene. V lost 3 bases, J lost 3 bases, and 5 bases lay in between. In germline, CDR1 is DFQATT, CDR2 SNEGSKA (reference sequence). The CDR3 contains 11 residues. CDR3 nucleotides: TGCAGTGCTAGTTCGGACTATGGCTACACCTTC. This codes for CSASSDYGYTF.

The sample holds one count of this clone. This chain connects TRBV2 to TRBJ2-7, with 8 positions matching TRBD1. The CDR3 is 15 residues long. V lost 7 bases, J lost 4 bases, and 12 bases stayed unmatched. CDR1 and CDR2 from the germline V gene are SNHLY and FYNNEI. The CDR3 reads CASNGYQGARYEQYF. The CDR3 DNA sequence: TGTGCCAGCAACGGGTATCAGGGGGCGCGGTACGAGCAGTACTTC.

This chain links TRBV6-6 with TRBJ2-5, with 8 positions matching TRBD1. The CDR3 totals 14 residues. From germline, CDR1 is MNHNY and CDR2 SVGAGI (reference sequence). The V and J ends lost 6 bases and 1 base, in that order; junction bases with no gene match: 4. In DNA, the CDR3 is TGTGCCAGCAGGGGTCAGGGGGCCCAAGAGACCCAGTACTTC. This codes for CASRGQGAQETQYF.

This rearrangement joins TRBV19 to TRBJ2-2; a possible D gene is TRBD1 (6 bases). Looked up from germline, CDR1 is LNHDA and CDR2 is SQIVND (reference sequence). This CDR3 has 13 amino acids. V lost 4 bases, J lost 6 bases, and 9 bases lay in between. CDR3 DNA: TGTGCCAGTAGTACTCAGGGGTCCGGGGAGCTGTTTTTT. Amino acid sequence: CASSTQGSGELFF. The full variable domain, completed using reference TRBV19 and TRBJ2-2, is DGGITQSPKYLFRKEGQNVTLSCEQNLNHDAMYWYRQDPGQGLRLIYYSQIVNDFQKGDIAEGYSVSREKKESFPLTVTSAQKNPTAFYLCASSTQGSGELFFGEGSRLTVL.

The gene calls are TRBV4-1 and TRBJ1-6; D gene ambiguous. This CDR3 is 16 amino acids long. Germline values: CDR1 MGHRA, CDR2 YSYEKL. Trimming took 0 bases from V and 5 from J, leaving 11 bases between them. The CDR3 coding sequence is TGCGCCAGCAGCCAAGACTTTAAGCGCCATAATTCACCCCTCCACTTT. It yields the protein CASSQDFKRHNSPLHF.

This clone was recorded only once. V is TRBV27 and J is TRBJ1-3, with D possibly being TRBD1 (6 bases). CDR3 length equals 14 residues. V shed 2 bases and J shed 2 bases, with 7 bases lying between them. Germline V gene data show CDR1 as MNHEY and CDR2 as SMNVEV (reference sequence). The CDR3: CASSLGGAGNTIYF. DNA of the CDR3: TGTGCCAGCAGTTTAGGGGGCGCTGGAAACACCATATATTTT.

The V call is TRBV5-4, the J call TRBJ1-2; D might be TRBD1 (6 bases). CDR3 length equals 13 residues. The germline V and J ends were trimmed by 3 bases and 6 bases, with 12 bases remaining between them. Germline V gene data show CDR1 as SGHNT and CDR2 as YYREEE (reference sequence). CDR3 protein: CASSSVKGDGYTF. The DNA for the CDR3 is TGTGCCAGCAGCTCGGTTAAGGGGGATGGCTACACCTTC.